This T cell receptor (beta chain) was found in a study of T cells after posttransplantation cyclophosphamide. Assay used: immunoSEQ multiplex PCR; TCRdb lists only in-frame clones, some missing. Found here are roughly 9,100 clones, roughly 89% of them singletons; the top ten hold 1.5% to 2%. Turning to this clone: Antigen: not known.

General study results and limits: TRB clonality was highly associated with recipient CMV seropositivity and reactivation.

Material for sequencing was memory CD4+ T cells sorted from PBMCs. The source is an older woman in good health, CMV-negative, and a related stem cell transplant donor.

The CDR3 region is CASSGWAGTRPGNDYGGYTF. DNA for the CDR3: TGTGCCAGTAGTGGTTGGGCGGGTACCCGGCCGGGGAATGACTATGGTGGCTACACCTTC. This chain connects TRBV19 to TRBJ1-2; D is uncertain. With 5 bases removed from V and 7 bases from J, the gap between germline ends came to 35 bases. This CDR3 region has 20 residues. Germline lookup yields CDR1 LNHDA and CDR2 SQIVND (reference sequence).